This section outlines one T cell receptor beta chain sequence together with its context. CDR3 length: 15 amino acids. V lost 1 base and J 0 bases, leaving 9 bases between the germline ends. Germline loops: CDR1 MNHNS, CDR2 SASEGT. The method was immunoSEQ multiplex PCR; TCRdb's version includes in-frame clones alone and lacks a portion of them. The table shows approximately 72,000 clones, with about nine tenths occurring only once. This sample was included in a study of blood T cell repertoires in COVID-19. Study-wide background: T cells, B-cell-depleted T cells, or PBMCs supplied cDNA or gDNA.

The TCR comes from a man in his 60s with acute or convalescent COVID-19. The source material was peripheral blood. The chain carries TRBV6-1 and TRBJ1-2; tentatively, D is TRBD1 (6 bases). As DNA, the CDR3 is TGTGCCAGCAGTGAAGAGACAGGAGCTAACTATGGCTACACCTTC. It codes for CASSEETGANYGYTF.